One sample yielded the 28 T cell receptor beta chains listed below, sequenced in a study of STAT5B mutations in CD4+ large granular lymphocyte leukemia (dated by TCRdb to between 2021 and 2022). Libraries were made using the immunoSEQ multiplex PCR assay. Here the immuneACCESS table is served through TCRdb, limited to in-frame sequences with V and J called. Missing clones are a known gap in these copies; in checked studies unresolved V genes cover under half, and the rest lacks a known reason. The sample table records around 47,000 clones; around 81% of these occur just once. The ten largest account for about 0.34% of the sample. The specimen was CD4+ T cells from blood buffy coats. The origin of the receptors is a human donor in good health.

CDR3 amino acids: CAWAYTNYGYTF. CDR3 sequence (DNA): TGTGCCTGGGCTTATACTAACTATGGCTACACCTTC. The chain joins TRBV30 to TRBJ1-2; D is uncertain. This CDR3 is built from 12 residues. V lost 5 bases, J lost 0 bases, and 7 bases lay in between. CDR1 GTSNPN and CDR2 SVGIG come from the germline V gene (reference sequence).

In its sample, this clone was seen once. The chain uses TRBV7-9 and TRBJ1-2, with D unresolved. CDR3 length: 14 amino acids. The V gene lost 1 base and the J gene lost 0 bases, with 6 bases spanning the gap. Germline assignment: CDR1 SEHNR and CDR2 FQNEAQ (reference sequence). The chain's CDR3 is CASSLEKSNYGYTF. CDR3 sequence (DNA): TGTGCCAGCAGCTTAGAAAAATCTAACTATGGCTACACCTTC.

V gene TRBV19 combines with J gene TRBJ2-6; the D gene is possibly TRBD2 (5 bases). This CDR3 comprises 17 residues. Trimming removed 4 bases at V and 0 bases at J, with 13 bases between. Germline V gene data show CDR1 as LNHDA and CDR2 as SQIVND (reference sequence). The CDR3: CASSREFSSSGANVLTF. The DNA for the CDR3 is TGTGCCAGTAGTAGGGAGTTCTCCAGCTCTGGGGCCAACGTCCTGACTTTC.

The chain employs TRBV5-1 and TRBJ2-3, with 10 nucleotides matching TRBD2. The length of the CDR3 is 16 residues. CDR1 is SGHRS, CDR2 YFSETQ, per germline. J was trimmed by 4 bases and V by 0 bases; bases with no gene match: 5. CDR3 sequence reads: CASSLEAGGPADTQYF. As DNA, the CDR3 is TGCGCCAGCAGCTTGGAAGCGGGGGGGCCCGCAGATACGCAGTATTTT.

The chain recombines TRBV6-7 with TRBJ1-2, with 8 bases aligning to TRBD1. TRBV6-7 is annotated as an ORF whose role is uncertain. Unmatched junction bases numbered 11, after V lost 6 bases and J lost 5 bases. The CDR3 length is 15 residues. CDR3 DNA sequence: TGTGCCAGCAGAACGGTAGGGACAGGCGGATATGGCTACACCTTC. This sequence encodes CASRTVGTGGYGYTF.

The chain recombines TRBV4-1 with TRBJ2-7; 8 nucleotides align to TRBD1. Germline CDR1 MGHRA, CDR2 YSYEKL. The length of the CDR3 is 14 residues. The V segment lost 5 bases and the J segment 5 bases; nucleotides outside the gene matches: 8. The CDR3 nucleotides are TGCGCCAGCAGCGGACAGGGAGAAAGCAACGAGCAGTACTTC. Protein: CASSGQGESNEQYF.

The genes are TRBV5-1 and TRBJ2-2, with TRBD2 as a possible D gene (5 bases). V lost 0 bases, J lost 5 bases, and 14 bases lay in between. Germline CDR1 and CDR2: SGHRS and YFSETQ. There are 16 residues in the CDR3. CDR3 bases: TGCGCCAGCAGCTTGGCCGGGCCTCGAGGGACCGGGGAGCTGTTTTTT. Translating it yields CASSLAGPRGTGELFF.

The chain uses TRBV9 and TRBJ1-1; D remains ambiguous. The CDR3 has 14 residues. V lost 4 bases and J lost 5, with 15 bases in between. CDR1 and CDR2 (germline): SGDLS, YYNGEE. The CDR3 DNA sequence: TGTGCCAGCAGCTTGGGAGGTCGGGATACTGAAGCTTTCTTT. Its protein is CASSLGGRDTEAFF.

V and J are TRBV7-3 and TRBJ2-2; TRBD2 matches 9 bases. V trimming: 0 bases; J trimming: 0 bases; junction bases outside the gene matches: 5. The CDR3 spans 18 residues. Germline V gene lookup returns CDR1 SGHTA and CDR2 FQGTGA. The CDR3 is CASSLTSGGNPNTGELFF. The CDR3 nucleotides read TGTGCCAGCAGCTTAACCAGCGGGGGGAACCCGAACACCGGGGAGCTGTTTTTT.

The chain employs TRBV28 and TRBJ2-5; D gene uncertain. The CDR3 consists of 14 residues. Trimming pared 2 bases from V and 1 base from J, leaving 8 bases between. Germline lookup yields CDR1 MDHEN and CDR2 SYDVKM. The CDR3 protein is CASSLIDFQETQYF. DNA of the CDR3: TGTGCCAGCAGTTTAATCGATTTCCAAGAGACCCAGTACTTC.

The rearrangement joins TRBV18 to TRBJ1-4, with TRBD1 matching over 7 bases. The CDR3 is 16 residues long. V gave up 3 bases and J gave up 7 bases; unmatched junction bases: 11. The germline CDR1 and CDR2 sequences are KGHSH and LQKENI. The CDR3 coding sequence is TGTGCCAGCTCACCTATCCAGGACAGGTCTCCTGAAAAACTGTTTTTT. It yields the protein CASSPIQDRSPEKLFF.

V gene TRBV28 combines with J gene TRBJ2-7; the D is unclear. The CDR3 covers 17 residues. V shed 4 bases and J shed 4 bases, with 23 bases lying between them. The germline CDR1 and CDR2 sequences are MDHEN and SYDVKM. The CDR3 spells CASSSSSSGRARYEQYF. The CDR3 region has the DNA TGTGCCAGCAGTTCGTCCTCTTCCGGGCGCGCAAGATACGAGCAGTACTTC.

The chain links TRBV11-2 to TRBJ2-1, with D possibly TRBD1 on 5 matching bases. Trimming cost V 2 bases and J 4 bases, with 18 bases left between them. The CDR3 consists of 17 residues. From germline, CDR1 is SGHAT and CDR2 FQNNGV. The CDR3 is CASSLTGPSRGYNEQFF. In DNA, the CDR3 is TGTGCCAGCAGCTTAACAGGTCCCTCAAGAGGTTACAATGAGCAGTTCTTC.

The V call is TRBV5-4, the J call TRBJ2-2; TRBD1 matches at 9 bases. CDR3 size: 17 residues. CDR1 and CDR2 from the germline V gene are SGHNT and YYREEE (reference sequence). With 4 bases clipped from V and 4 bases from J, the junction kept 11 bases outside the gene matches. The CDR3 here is CASSGKTGGVGTGELFF. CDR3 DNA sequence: TGTGCCAGCAGCGGAAAAACAGGGGGCGTGGGCACCGGGGAGCTGTTTTTT.

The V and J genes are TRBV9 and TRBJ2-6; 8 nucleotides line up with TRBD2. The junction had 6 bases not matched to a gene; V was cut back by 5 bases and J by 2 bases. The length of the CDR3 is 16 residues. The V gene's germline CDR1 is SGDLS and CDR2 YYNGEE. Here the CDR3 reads CASRPPGGPGANVLTF. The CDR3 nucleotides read TGTGCCAGCAGACCACCGGGGGGGCCTGGGGCCAACGTCCTGACTTTC.

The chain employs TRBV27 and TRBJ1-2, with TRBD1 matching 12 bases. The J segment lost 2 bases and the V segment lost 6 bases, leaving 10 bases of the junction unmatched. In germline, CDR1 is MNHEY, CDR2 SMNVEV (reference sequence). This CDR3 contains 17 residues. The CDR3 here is CASRAPGQGAQNYGYTF. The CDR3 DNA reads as TGTGCCAGCAGGGCCCCGGGACAGGGGGCACAGAACTATGGCTACACCTTC.

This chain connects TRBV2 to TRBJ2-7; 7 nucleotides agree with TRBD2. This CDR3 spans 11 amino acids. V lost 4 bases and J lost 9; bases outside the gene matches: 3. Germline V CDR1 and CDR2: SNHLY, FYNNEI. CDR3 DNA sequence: TGTGCCAGCAGTGGAAGGGAGGGGCAGTACTTC. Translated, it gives CASSGREGQYF.

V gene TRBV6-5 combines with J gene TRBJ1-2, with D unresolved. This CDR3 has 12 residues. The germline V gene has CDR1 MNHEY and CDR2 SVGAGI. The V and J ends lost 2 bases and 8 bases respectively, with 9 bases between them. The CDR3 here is CASSYREGGYTF. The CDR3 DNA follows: TGTGCCAGCAGTTACAGGGAGGGCGGCTACACCTTC.

The CDR3 reads CASTNRGGTQYF. DNA of the CDR3: TGTGCCAGCACTAACAGGGGCGGGACCCAGTACTTC. V gene TRBV2 combines with J gene TRBJ2-5, with TRBD1 matching over 7 bases. Trimming at V came to 7 bases and at J to 7 bases, leaving 6 bases not matched to a gene. The CDR3 covers 12 residues. Germline values: CDR1 SNHLY, CDR2 FYNNEI.

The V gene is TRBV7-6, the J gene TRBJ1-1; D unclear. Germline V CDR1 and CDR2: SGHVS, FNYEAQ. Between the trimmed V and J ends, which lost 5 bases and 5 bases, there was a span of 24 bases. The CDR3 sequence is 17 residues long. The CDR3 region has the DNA TGTGCCAGCAGCCCTTTTTCAGGTATGGGAAGTTATACTGAAGCTTTCTTT. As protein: CASSPFSGMGSYTEAFF.

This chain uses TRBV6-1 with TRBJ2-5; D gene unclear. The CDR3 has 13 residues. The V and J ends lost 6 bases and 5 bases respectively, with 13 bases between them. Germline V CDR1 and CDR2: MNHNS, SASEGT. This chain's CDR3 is CASRETGLETQYF. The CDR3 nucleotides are TGTGCCAGCAGGGAAACGGGCTTGGAGACCCAGTACTTC.

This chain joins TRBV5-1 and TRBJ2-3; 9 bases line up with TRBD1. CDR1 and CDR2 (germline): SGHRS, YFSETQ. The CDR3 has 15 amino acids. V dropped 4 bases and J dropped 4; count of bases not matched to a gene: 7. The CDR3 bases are TGCGCCAGCAGCCCACCGGGACAGGGCGCAGATACGCAGTATTTT. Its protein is CASSPPGQGADTQYF.

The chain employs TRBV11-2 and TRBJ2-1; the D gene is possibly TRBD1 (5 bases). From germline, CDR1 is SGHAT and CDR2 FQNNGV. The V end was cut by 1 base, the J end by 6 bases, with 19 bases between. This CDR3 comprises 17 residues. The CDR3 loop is CASSLVFGREVRNEQFF. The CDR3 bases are TGTGCCAGCAGCTTAGTCTTTGGCAGGGAAGTTCGCAATGAGCAGTTCTTC.

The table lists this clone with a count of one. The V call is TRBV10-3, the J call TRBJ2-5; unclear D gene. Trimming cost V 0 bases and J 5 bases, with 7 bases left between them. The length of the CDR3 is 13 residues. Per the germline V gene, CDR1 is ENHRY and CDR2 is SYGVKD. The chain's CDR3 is CAISESMGETQYF. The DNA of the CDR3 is TGTGCCATCAGTGAGTCGATGGGGGAGACCCAGTACTTC.

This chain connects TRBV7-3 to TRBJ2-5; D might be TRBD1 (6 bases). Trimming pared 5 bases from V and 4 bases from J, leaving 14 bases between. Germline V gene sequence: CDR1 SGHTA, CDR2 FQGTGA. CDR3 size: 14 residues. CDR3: CASSPRVGAETQYF. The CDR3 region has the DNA TGTGCCAGCAGCCCCAGGGTGGGGGCAGAGACCCAGTACTTC.

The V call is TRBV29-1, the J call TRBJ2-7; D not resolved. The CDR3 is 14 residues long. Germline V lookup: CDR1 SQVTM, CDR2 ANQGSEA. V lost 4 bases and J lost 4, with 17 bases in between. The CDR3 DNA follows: TGCAGCGTTGTAGTCGGTATTCAGTCGTACGAGCAGTACTTC. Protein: CSVVVGIQSYEQYF.

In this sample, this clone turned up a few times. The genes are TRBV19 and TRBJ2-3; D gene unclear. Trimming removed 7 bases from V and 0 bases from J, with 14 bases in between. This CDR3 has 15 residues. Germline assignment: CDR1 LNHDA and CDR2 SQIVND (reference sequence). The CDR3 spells CASNVRHSSTDTQYF. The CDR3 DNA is TGTGCCAGTAACGTCAGGCACTCTAGCACAGATACGCAGTATTTT.

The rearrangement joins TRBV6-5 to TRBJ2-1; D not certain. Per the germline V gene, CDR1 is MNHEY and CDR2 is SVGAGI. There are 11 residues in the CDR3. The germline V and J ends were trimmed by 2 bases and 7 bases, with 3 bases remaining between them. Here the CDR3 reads CASSYRNEQFF. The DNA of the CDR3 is TGTGCCAGCAGTTACAGAAATGAGCAGTTCTTC.